This TCR beta chain was sequenced for a study of T cells in Graves' hyperthyroidism and ophthalmopathy. The CDR3 consists of 12 residues. The germline V gene encodes CDR1 DFQATT and CDR2 SNEGSKA (reference sequence). V lost 2 bases, J lost 5 bases, and 1 base stayed unmatched. TCR beta CDR3 regions were amplified from RNA. HTBI primers were employed in a first-round RT-PCR of the TCR CDR3. TCRdb fed the multiplex PCR reads into MiXCR, producing one record per CDR3 protein. The sample shows some 350,000 distinct CDR3 sequences, 19% of them seen only once. There are many counts of this clonotype. No antigen is known for it. General observations from the study: For ophthalmopathy, model prediction preceded onset by a median 6.5 months. Most thyroid clonotypes that were expanded above 0.001 also turned up in blood.

This chain connects TRBV20-1 to TRBJ2-5, with TRBD2 matching over 8 bases. This clonotype originated in a woman between 18 and 29 years old with Graves' hyperthyroidism. The specimen was blood. In DNA form, the CDR3 reads TGCAGTGCTAGAAGCGGGGGTGAGACCCAGTACTTC. The encoded protein is CSARSGGETQYF.